This section outlines one T cell receptor (beta chain) sequence together with its context. Distinct nucleotide sequences in the sample also encode this CDR3. The data were obtained in a study of blood T cell repertoires in COVID-19. Study-wide context: Sites in the United States, Italy and Spain provided acute and convalescent COVID-19 samples. T cells, B-cell-depleted T cells, or PBMCs supplied cDNA or gDNA.

In the authors' methods: Nucleated cell counts were estimated from reference gene primer amplification. The method was immunoSEQ multiplex PCR; TCRdb's version includes in-frame clones alone and lacks a portion of them. Clone size and the V and J calls come from that table; the DNA yielded D and trimming. The sample yields more than 45,000 clones, approximately 86% seen once. The CDR3 has 15 residues. The V end lost 0 bases, the J end lost 1 base, and 8 bases lay between the germline ends. Germline CDR1 is SGHRS and CDR2 is YFSETQ. V is TRBV5-1 and J is TRBJ1-3; D may be TRBD1 (5 bases). The sequence was obtained from a middle-aged man with acute or convalescent COVID-19. Source material: peripheral blood. CDR3 coding DNA: TGCGCCAGCAGCTTGGGGGGACTATCTGGAAACACCATATATTTT. It codes for CASSLGGLSGNTIYF.